This T cell receptor (beta chain) was recovered during a study of tumor T cells in aggressive B-cell lymphoma. Profiling relied on immunoSEQ multiplex PCR, and the TCRdb table lists in-frame clones only, not all of them. This sample has 8,000 to 9,500 clones; around 83% occur once, and the top ten carry 3% to 3.5%. Germline CDR1 is MDHEN and CDR2 is SYDVKM. The V gene end was trimmed by 8 bases and the J gene end by 2 bases; junction bases not matched to a gene: 13. This CDR3 is built from 17 residues. The rearrangement joins TRBV28 to TRBJ1-5, with 9 bases matching TRBD1. The sample comprised tumor tissue. The sequence was obtained from an adult with diffuse large B cell lymphoma. The CDR3 region is CASRRDREAFGNQPQHF. The DNA for the CDR3 is TGTGCCAGCCGTAGGGACAGGGAGGCTTTTGGCAATCAGCCCCAGCATTTT.